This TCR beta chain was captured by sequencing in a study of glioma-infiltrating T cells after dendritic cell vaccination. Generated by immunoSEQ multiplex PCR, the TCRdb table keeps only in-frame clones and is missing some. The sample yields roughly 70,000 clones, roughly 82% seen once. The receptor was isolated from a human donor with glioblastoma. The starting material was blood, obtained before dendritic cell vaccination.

DNA of the CDR3: TGTGCCAGTAGACAACTAGCGGGAGGTGAGGATGAGCAGTTCTTC. Amino acids: CASRQLAGGEDEQFF. The J gene is TRBJ2-1, the V gene TRBV19, with TRBD2 identical over 12 bases. The CDR3 spans 15 residues. After removal of 6 bases from V and 8 bases from J, the junction contained 8 bases not matched to a gene. Looked up from germline, CDR1 is LNHDA and CDR2 is SQIVND (reference sequence).